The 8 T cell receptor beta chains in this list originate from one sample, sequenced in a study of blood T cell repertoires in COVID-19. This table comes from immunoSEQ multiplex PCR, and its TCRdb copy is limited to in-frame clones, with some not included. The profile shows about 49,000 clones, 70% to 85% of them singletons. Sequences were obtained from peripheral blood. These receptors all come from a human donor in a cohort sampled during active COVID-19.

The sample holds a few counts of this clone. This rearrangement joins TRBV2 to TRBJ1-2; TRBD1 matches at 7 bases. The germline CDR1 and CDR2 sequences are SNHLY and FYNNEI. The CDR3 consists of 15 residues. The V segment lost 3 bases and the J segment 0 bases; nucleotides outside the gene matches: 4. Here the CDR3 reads CASSDFGTANYGYTF. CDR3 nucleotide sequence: TGTGCCAGCAGTGATTTCGGGACAGCTAACTATGGCTACACCTTC.

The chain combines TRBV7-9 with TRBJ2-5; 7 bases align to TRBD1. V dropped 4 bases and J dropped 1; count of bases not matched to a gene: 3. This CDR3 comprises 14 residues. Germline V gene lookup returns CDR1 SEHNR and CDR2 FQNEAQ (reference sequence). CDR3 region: CASSSQGVQETQYF. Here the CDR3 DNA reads TGTGCCAGCAGCTCCCAGGGGGTCCAAGAGACCCAGTACTTC.

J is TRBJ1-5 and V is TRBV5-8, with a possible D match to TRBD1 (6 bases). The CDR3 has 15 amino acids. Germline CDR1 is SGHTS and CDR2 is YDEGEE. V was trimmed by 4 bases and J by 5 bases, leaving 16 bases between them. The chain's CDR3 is CASSHGQPSHQPQHF. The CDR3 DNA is TGTGCCAGCAGCCATGGACAGCCCTCCCATCAGCCCCAGCATTTT.

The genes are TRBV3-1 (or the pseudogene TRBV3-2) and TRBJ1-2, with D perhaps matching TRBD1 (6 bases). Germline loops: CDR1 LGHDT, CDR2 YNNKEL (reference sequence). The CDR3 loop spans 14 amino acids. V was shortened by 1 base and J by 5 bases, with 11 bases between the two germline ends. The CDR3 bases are TGTGCCAGCAGCCAAGGGACAGCTTCATATGGCTACACCTTC. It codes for CASSQGTASYGYTF.

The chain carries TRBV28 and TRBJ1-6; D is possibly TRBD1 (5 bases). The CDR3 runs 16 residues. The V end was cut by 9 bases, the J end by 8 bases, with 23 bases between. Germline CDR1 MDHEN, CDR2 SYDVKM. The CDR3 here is CASTPGGASWDSPLHF. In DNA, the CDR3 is TGTGCCAGTACCCCGGGCGGGGCCTCGTGGGATTCACCCCTCCACTTT.

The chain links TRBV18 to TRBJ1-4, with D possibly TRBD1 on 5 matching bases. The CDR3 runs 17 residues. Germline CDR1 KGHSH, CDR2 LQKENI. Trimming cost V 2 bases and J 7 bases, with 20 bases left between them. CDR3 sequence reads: CASSPTLAGGEGEKLFF. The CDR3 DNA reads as TGTGCCAGCTCACCAACGCTAGCCGGGGGGGAAGGTGAAAAACTGTTTTTT.

In DNA form, the CDR3 reads TGTGCCAGCAGCTTGTTCAGTTACTACGAGCAGTACTTC. Its translation is CASSLFSYYEQYF. V is TRBV5-6 and J is TRBJ2-7, with unresolved D. In germline, CDR1 is SGHDT, CDR2 YYEEEE. V lost 1 base, J lost 3 bases, and 8 bases lay in between. The CDR3 covers 13 residues.

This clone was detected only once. The CDR3 sequence is CASSLSSGNEQYF. CDR3 nucleotides: TGTGCCAGCAGCTTATCTAGCGGGAACGAGCAGTACTTC. The V and J genes are TRBV7-9 and TRBJ2-7; the match to TRBD2 covers 9 bases. Trimming took 2 bases from V and 5 from J; bases not matched to a gene: 1. CDR3 size: 13 residues. Germline lookup yields CDR1 SEHNR and CDR2 FQNEAQ (reference sequence).